The source of this T cell receptor (beta chain) is a study of shared clonotypes between healthy human individuals. Study-level information: In total, the donors were two women and a few men aged 18 to 49. Every donor yielded three CD4 naive, three CD4 memory, two CD8 naive and one CD8 memory plate.

Study outcomes and limitations: Relative to their counterparts shared across all four donors, non-shared clonotypes exhibited diminished generation probabilities.

The germline V gene encodes CDR1 KGHSY and CDR2 FQNENV. The CDR3 contains 13 residues. V was cut by 4 bases and J by 0 bases, with 6 bases left in between. The method was immunoSEQ multiplex PCR; TCRdb's version includes in-frame clones alone and lacks a portion of them. In the table there are about a million clones, about 75% of which are singletons. On this clone: What it binds is not known.

The sequence came from a man between 18 and 35 years old in good health. Sequenced input: memory CD4+ T cells sorted from blood. Stated subset: CD45RA-negative fraction. The chain links TRBV16 to TRBJ1-1; D is undetermined. The CDR3: CASSPMLNTEAFF. The CDR3 nucleotides are TGTGCCAGCAGCCCTATGCTGAACACTGAAGCTTTCTTT. The full variable domain, rest sourced from reference TRBV16 and TRBJ1-1, is GEEVAQTPKHLVRGEGQKAKLYCAPIKGHSYVFWYQQVLKNEFKFLISFQNENVFDETGMPKERFSAKCLPNSPCSLEIQATKLEDSAVYFCASSPMLNTEAFFGQGTRLTVV.